Below are 32 T cell receptor beta chains sequenced from a single sample in a study of shared clonotypes between healthy human individuals. Repertoires were generated with immunoSEQ multiplex PCR, while TCRdb's copy carries only in-frame clones and drops some. Of some 2.1 million clones in the sample, over 85% are singletons; the top ten hold approximately 0.13%. Sequenced material: naive CD4+ T cells sorted from blood. Subset: CD45RA+ positively selected. These TCRs come from a man younger than 35 in good health.

The genes are TRBV5-4 and TRBJ2-2, with TRBD1 as a possible D gene (5 bases). In germline, CDR1 is SGHNT, CDR2 YYREEE (reference sequence). Between the trimmed V and J ends, which lost 0 bases and 2 bases, there was a span of 11 bases. The CDR3 runs 16 residues. In nucleotides, the CDR3 is TGTGCCAGCAGCTTGGGGGCAGGGCTTAACACCGGGGAGCTGTTTTTT. This codes for CASSLGAGLNTGELFF.

The J gene is TRBJ1-3, the V gene TRBV6-6, with a weak D call TRBD1 (6 bases). The CDR3 has 16 residues. Trimming cost V 5 bases and J 0 bases, with 14 bases left between them. Germline values: CDR1 MNHNY, CDR2 SVGAGI (reference sequence). The CDR3 DNA is TGTGCCAGCAGTCCTCAGGGGCTAAGCTCTGGAAACACCATATATTTT. Translating it yields CASSPQGLSSGNTIYF.

V and J are TRBV15 and TRBJ1-5; 7 bases map to TRBD1. This CDR3 is 16 amino acids long. Germline V gene data show CDR1 as LNHNV and CDR2 as YYDKDF (reference sequence). The trim removed 5 bases at V and 6 bases at J, leaving 13 bases unmatched. The chain's CDR3 is CATSRTTDRHGQPQHF. The CDR3 DNA reads as TGTGCCACCAGCCGAACTACGGACAGGCACGGTCAGCCCCAGCATTTT.

This clone was counted once. The chain joins TRBV30 to TRBJ1-6; D is perhaps TRBD1 (5 bases). Trimming removed 4 bases at V and 4 bases at J, with 11 bases between. The CDR3 is 14 residues long. Germline V gene data show CDR1 as GTSNPN and CDR2 as SVGIG (reference sequence). The CDR3 is CAWTQGAYNSPLHF. CDR3 bases: TGTGCCTGGACGCAGGGTGCTTATAATTCACCCCTCCACTTT. The whole variable domain, remainder taken from reference TRBV30 and TRBJ1-6, is SQTIHQWPATLVQPVGSPLSLECTVEGTSNPNLYWYRQAAGRGLQLLFYSVGIGQISSEVPQNLSASRPQDRQFILSSKKLLLSDSGFYLCAWTQGAYNSPLHFGNGTRLTVT.

The J gene is TRBJ2-1, the V gene TRBV13, with D unclear. The V end was cut by 2 bases, the J end by 8 bases, with 10 bases between. Germline CDR1 PRHDT, CDR2 FYEKMQ (reference sequence). CDR3 length: 13 amino acids. CDR3 nucleotides: TGTGCCAGCAGCTTAAGGCCACGGGATGAGCAGTTCTTC. It codes for CASSLRPRDEQFF. Combining the CDR3 with reference TRBV13 and TRBJ2-1 gives the whole variable domain AAGVIQSPRHLIKEKRETATLKCYPIPRHDTVYWYQQGPGQDPQFLISFYEKMQSDKGSIPDRFSAQQFSDYHSELNMSSLELGDSALYFCASSLRPRDEQFFGPGTRLTVL.

This chain connects TRBV5-1 to TRBJ1-2, with a tentative D call TRBD1 (5 bases). Trimming shortened V by 0 bases and J by 4 bases, and 7 bases separated the two germline ends. This CDR3 is built from 13 residues. CDR1 is SGHRS and CDR2 is YFSETQ in the germline V gene. CDR3 protein: CASSLETAYGYTF. In DNA, the CDR3 is TGCGCCAGCAGCTTGGAGACAGCCTATGGCTACACCTTC.

Points on this clone: The same CDR3 is also encoded by other DNA sequences in this sample. The chain joins TRBV7-2 to TRBJ1-4; D remains unclear. V was pared by 1 base and J by 7 bases, with 7 bases between. The CDR3 has 13 residues. Germline V lookup: CDR1 SGHTA, CDR2 FQGNSA. CDR3 in DNA: TGTGCCAGCAGCTTAGTTAGCGGTGAAAAACTGTTTTTT. This translates into CASSLVSGEKLFF.

On this clone itself: This CDR3 is also generated by other DNA sequences in the sample. CDR3 sequence (DNA): TGTGCCAGCAGCCCGAGCGGGGGCTCCTACGAGCAGTACTTC. Amino acids: CASSPSGGSYEQYF. J is TRBJ2-7 and V is TRBV7-9, with 8 bases aligning to TRBD2. CDR3 length: 14 amino acids. From germline, CDR1 is SEHNR and CDR2 FQNEAQ (reference sequence). Trimming removed 5 bases from V and 0 bases from J; junction bases left unmatched: 3.

This clone has a handful of counts. The rearrangement links TRBV5-1 to TRBJ2-3; TRBD2 is a possible D gene (5 bases). The CDR3 extends over 13 amino acids. Trimming took 2 bases from V and 2 from J, leaving 6 bases between them. Germline-derived CDR1 and CDR2 are SGHRS and YFSETQ. The CDR3 region has the DNA TGCGCCAGCAGCTTCCGGGACACAGATACGCAGTATTTT. It codes for CASSFRDTDTQYF. The entire variable domain, with the rest obtained from reference TRBV5-1 and TRBJ2-3, is as follows: KAGVTQTPRYLIKTRGQQVTLSCSPISGHRSVSWYQQTPGQGLQFLFEYFSETQRNKGNFPGRFSGRQFSNSRSEMNVSTLELGDSALYLCASSFRDTDTQYFGPGTRLTVL.

The V call is TRBV5-5, the J call TRBJ2-3; 9 bases match TRBD2. CDR3 size: 17 residues. Germline V gives CDR1 SGHKS, CDR2 YYEKEE (reference sequence). V lost 9 bases, J lost 0 bases, and 14 bases stayed unmatched. Here the CDR3 DNA reads TGTGCCACCAGTCATGGTAGCGGGGGCCCAAGCACAGATACGCAGTATTTT. Translating gives CATSHGSGGPSTDTQYF.

The CDR3 nucleotides are TGTGCCACCTCCTCGCGGGGGTCCACTGAAGCTTTCTTT. As protein: CATSSRGSTEAFF. The rearrangement links TRBV2 to TRBJ1-1; weak D call: TRBD1 (5 bases). Germline values: CDR1 SNHLY, CDR2 FYNNEI. Trimming stripped 10 bases from V and 4 bases from J, with 16 bases between. The length of the CDR3 is 13 residues.

The chain is built from TRBV27 and TRBJ2-6, with D tentatively TRBD2 (6 bases). V shed 6 bases and J shed 4 bases, with 16 bases lying between them. Germline CDR1 MNHEY, CDR2 SMNVEV (reference sequence). The CDR3 has 16 amino acids. The CDR3, as DNA: TGTGCCAGCAGGCGGCAGGAGGGTGTAGGGGCCAACGTCCTGACTTTC. This sequence encodes CASRRQEGVGANVLTF.

The chain combines TRBV18 with TRBJ1-3, with a possible D match to TRBD1 (5 bases). Germline CDR1 reads KGHSH; CDR2 reads LQKENI. The V and J ends lost 2 bases and 4 bases respectively, with 15 bases between them. The CDR3 is 16 residues long. CDR3 in amino acids: CASSPNLGLGGNTIYF. Written as DNA, the CDR3 is TGTGCCAGCTCACCAAATCTGGGGCTGGGAGGAAACACCATATATTTT.

The chain carries TRBV20-1 and TRBJ2-7; maybe TRBD2 (6 bases). Trimming cost V 7 bases and J 5 bases, with 12 bases left between them. The germline V gene has CDR1 DFQATT and CDR2 SNEGSKA (reference sequence). CDR3 length: 11 amino acids. CDR3 protein: CSVKDYNEQYF. The CDR3 DNA is TGCAGTGTCAAGGACTACAACGAGCAGTACTTC.

The V call is TRBV20-1, the J call TRBJ1-1; tentatively, D is TRBD1 (5 bases). V gave up 7 bases and J gave up 1 base, with 7 bases separating them. Germline CDR1 DFQATT, CDR2 SNEGSKA (reference sequence). The CDR3 is made up of 11 amino acids. CDR3 loop: CSGGRNTEAFF. The CDR3 nucleotides are TGCAGTGGGGGGAGGAACACTGAAGCTTTCTTT.

This clone showed up just once. The V and J genes are TRBV18 and TRBJ2-2; D not certain. The CDR3 covers 13 residues. Trimming took 6 bases from V and 6 from J, leaving 11 bases between them. CDR1 and CDR2 from the germline V gene are KGHSH and LQKENI. CDR3 sequence reads: CASSPSTAGELFF. As DNA, the CDR3 is TGTGCCAGCTCCCCGTCCACCGCCGGGGAGCTGTTTTTT.

The J gene is TRBJ1-5, the V gene TRBV6-4; 8 nucleotides agree with TRBD1. CDR1 MRHNA and CDR2 SNTAGT come from the germline V gene. V lost 6 bases and J lost 6; bases outside the gene matches: 7. The CDR3 is made up of 14 amino acids. As DNA, the CDR3 is TGTGCCAGCAGAAGGACAGGGTGGGTTCAGCCCCAGCATTTT. This sequence encodes CASRRTGWVQPQHF.

The sample holds one count of this clone. CDR3 region: CASSLGRNGNEQFF. CDR3 DNA sequence: TGTGCCAGCAGTCTCGGGAGGAACGGCAATGAGCAGTTCTTC. This chain connects TRBV6-5 to TRBJ2-1, with 7 bases that match TRBD2. Trimming at V came to 5 bases and at J to 6 bases, leaving 7 bases not matched to a gene. CDR1 and CDR2 (germline): MNHEY, SVGAGI. The CDR3 length is 14 residues.

The chain combines TRBV2 with TRBJ2-5; tentatively, D is TRBD1 (6 bases). Germline V CDR1 and CDR2: SNHLY, FYNNEI. Trimming cost V 7 bases and J 5 bases, with 20 bases left between them. CDR3 size: 15 residues. The CDR3 sequence: CASKNRDPPGETQYF. DNA of the CDR3: TGTGCCAGCAAGAACAGGGATCCCCCGGGGGAGACCCAGTACTTC. The full variable domain, with the rest looked up from reference TRBV2 and TRBJ2-5, is EPEVTQTPSHQVTQMGQEVILRCVPISNHLYFYWYRQILGQKVEFLVSFYNNEISEKSEIFDDQFSVERPDGSNFTLKIRSTKLEDSAMYFCASKNRDPPGETQYFGPGTRLLVL.

V usage is TRBV6-5 and J usage is TRBJ1-4; tentative D call: TRBD1 (6 bases). The V gene lost 4 bases and the J gene lost 4 bases, with 10 bases spanning the gap. CDR1 is MNHEY, CDR2 SVGAGI, per germline. The CDR3 spans 14 residues. CDR3 residues: CASSWTAGNEKLFF. In nucleotides, the CDR3 is TGTGCCAGCAGTTGGACAGCGGGTAATGAAAAACTGTTTTTT.

This sequence joins TRBV15 and TRBJ2-2; the D gene is possibly TRBD2 (6 bases). The germline V gene encodes CDR1 LNHNV and CDR2 YYDKDF (reference sequence). This CDR3 spans 15 amino acids. Between the trimmed V and J ends, which lost 0 bases and 6 bases, there was a span of 11 bases. CDR3 DNA sequence: TGTGCCACCAGCAGAGATCCGGGGGTGCCCGGGGAGCTGTTTTTT. This codes for CATSRDPGVPGELFF.

The chain employs TRBV7-9 and TRBJ1-6; TRBD1 matches at 12 bases. The CDR3 covers 15 residues. J gave up 14 bases and V 3 bases, and 8 bases lay outside the gene matches. Germline V lookup: CDR1 SEHNR, CDR2 FQNEAQ (reference sequence). The CDR3 is CASSLGQGAAWALHF. Written as DNA, the CDR3 is TGTGCCAGCAGCTTGGGACAGGGGGCCGCCTGGGCCCTCCACTTT.

This clone has just one count. The rearrangement links TRBV5-1 to TRBJ1-1; 7 bases map to TRBD1. The CDR3 spans 15 residues. Germline V gives CDR1 SGHRS, CDR2 YFSETQ. V gave up 4 bases and J gave up 11 bases; unmatched junction bases: 17. CDR3 nucleotide sequence: TGCGCCAGCAGCCGTAGACAGGGATTCATGCGGACGGCTTTCTTT. It codes for CASSRRQGFMRTAFF.

J is TRBJ2-7 and V is TRBV6-5, with TRBD2 matching 7 bases. The germline CDR1 and CDR2 sequences are MNHEY and SVGAGI. V shed 2 bases, J shed 3 bases, and the junction held 7 bases outside the gene matches. The CDR3 consists of 15 residues. The CDR3 DNA follows: TGTGCCAGCAGTTACAATATGCTAGCGGACTACGAGCAGTACTTC. As protein: CASSYNMLADYEQYF.

This rearrangement joins TRBV11-2 to TRBJ2-6, with a tentative D call TRBD1 (5 bases). V was cut by 11 bases and J by 1 base, with 9 bases left in between. CDR1 is SGHAT and CDR2 is FQNNGV in the germline V gene. This CDR3 comprises 13 residues. The CDR3 here is CAGAPSGANVLTF. The CDR3 bases are TGTGCCGGGGCCCCATCTGGGGCCAACGTCCTGACTTTC.

The chain recombines TRBV18 with TRBJ2-7, with a weak D call TRBD2 (6 bases). This CDR3 comprises 16 residues. Germline V lookup: CDR1 KGHSH, CDR2 LQKENI. V lost 6 bases and J lost 3, with 21 bases in between. DNA of the CDR3: TGTGCCAGCTCTCTCTTTACCGGGACTCCTATCTACGAGCAGTACTTC. The encoded protein is CASSLFTGTPIYEQYF.

The J gene is TRBJ1-2, the V gene TRBV2; D perhaps matches TRBD1 (5 bases). Germline CDR1 reads SNHLY; CDR2 reads FYNNEI. V gave up 2 bases and J gave up 1 base, with 8 bases separating them. The CDR3 length is 14 residues. The CDR3 DNA sequence: TGTGCCAGCAGTGAAATGGGGCTTAACTATGGCTACACCTTC. Protein product: CASSEMGLNYGYTF.

This clone occurred once. This sequence joins TRBV15 and TRBJ2-5; D gene ambiguous. The CDR3 totals 15 residues. From germline, CDR1 is LNHNV and CDR2 YYDKDF (reference sequence). Trimming took off 1 base at V and 1 base at J, with 10 bases between the two ends. The chain's CDR3 is CATSRVGNSQETQYF. CDR3 in DNA: TGTGCCACCAGCAGAGTAGGGAACTCCCAAGAGACCCAGTACTTC.

The genes are TRBV6-5 and TRBJ1-2; 7 bases are shared with TRBD1. The CDR3 is 15 residues long. Germline assignment: CDR1 MNHEY and CDR2 SVGAGI. The ends lost 2 bases at V and 6 bases at J; junction bases unmatched: 9. The CDR3 protein is CASSYVPQGRDGYTF. CDR3 DNA sequence: TGTGCCAGCAGTTACGTTCCACAGGGGAGAGATGGCTACACCTTC.

The J gene is TRBJ1-4, the V gene TRBV7-9; D uncertain. V was cut by 1 base and J by 8 bases, with 5 bases left in between. The CDR3 length is 12 residues. Germline CDR1 is SEHNR and CDR2 is FQNEAQ (reference sequence). The CDR3 sequence: CASSLVWEKLFF. The CDR3, as DNA: TGTGCCAGCAGCTTAGTCTGGGAAAAACTGTTTTTT. Variable domain in full (rest from reference TRBV7-9 and TRBJ1-4): DTGVSQNPRHKITKRGQNVTFRCDPISEHNRLYWYRQTLGQGPEFLTYFQNEAQLEKSRLLSDRFSAERPKGSFSTLEIQRTEQGDSAMYLCASSLVWEKLFFGSGTQLSVL.

J is TRBJ1-3 and V is TRBV7-3; D remains ambiguous. Per germline, CDR1 SGHTA and CDR2 FQGTGA. The CDR3 contains 12 residues. With 5 bases removed from V and 7 bases from J, the gap between germline ends came to 9 bases. CDR3 residues: CASSPDSNTIYF. CDR3 nucleotide sequence: TGTGCCAGCAGCCCGGACTCCAACACCATATATTTT.

The genes are TRBV11-2 and TRBJ2-1; TRBD2 is a possible D gene (5 bases). V dropped 1 base and J dropped 0 bases, with 16 bases sitting between them. CDR3 length: 18 residues. Germline V gene data show CDR1 as SGHAT and CDR2 as FQNNGV. CDR3 in amino acids: CASSLGIARTNSYNEQFF. As DNA, the CDR3 is TGTGCCAGCAGCTTAGGCATAGCGCGCACCAACTCCTACAATGAGCAGTTCTTC.